Shown below are 22 T cell receptor beta chains from a single sample sequenced in a study of blood T cell repertoires in COVID-19. Profiling relied on immunoSEQ multiplex PCR, and the TCRdb table lists in-frame clones only, not all of them. This sample has 200,000 to 300,000 clones, with 86% found just once. The sequenced sample was peripheral blood. Source of these receptors: a man aged 40-49 years who had recovered from COVID-19.

This clone was seen a single time. DNA of the CDR3: TGTGCCAGCAGCTCCGGGACAGCACTTACAGGGGCAGATACGCAGTATTTT. This codes for CASSSGTALTGADTQYF. The rearrangement links TRBV5-4 to TRBJ2-3; TRBD1 matches 7 bases. Per germline, CDR1 SGHNT and CDR2 YYREEE (reference sequence). This CDR3 has 17 residues. Trimming cost V 3 bases and J 4 bases; bases outside gene matches: 14.

This chain connects TRBV5-4 to TRBJ1-6; 8 positions match TRBD1. V lost 4 bases, J lost 6 bases, and 6 bases stayed unmatched. The CDR3 totals 15 residues. Germline V gene sequence: CDR1 SGHNT, CDR2 YYREEE (reference sequence). CDR3 sequence reads: CASSGWTGTNSPLHF. The DNA for the CDR3 is TGTGCCAGCAGCGGGTGGACAGGGACTAATTCACCCCTCCACTTT.

On this clone itself: Other DNA sequences in this sample translate to the same CDR3. This chain connects TRBV11-3 to TRBJ1-1, with TRBD1 matching 7 bases. V trimming: 5 bases; J trimming: 4 bases; junction bases outside the gene matches: 4. Germline V gene lookup returns CDR1 SGHNT and CDR2 YENEEA. CDR3 size: 13 residues. DNA of the CDR3: TGTGCCAGCAGCCTATACAGGGGCACTGAAGCTTTCTTT. Encoded protein: CASSLYRGTEAFF.

V and J are TRBV3-1 (or the pseudogene TRBV3-2) and TRBJ1-5, with D unresolved. The germline V gene encodes CDR1 LGHDT and CDR2 YNNKEL (reference sequence). Trimming stripped 0 bases from V and 7 bases from J, with 7 bases between. This CDR3 is 13 amino acids long. The CDR3 DNA reads TGTGCCAGCAGCCAAGAGGGAGTGCAGCCCCAGCATTTT. It encodes CASSQEGVQPQHF.

This clone has just a few counts. V and J are TRBV5-4 and TRBJ2-5; tentative D call: TRBD2 (7 bases). From germline, CDR1 is SGHNT and CDR2 YYREEE (reference sequence). The ends were cut back, 4 bases at V and 4 bases at J, with 17 bases in the middle. There are 15 residues in the CDR3. The CDR3, as DNA: TGTGCCAGCAGCCCACCGTGGGGGGGCGGAGAGACCCAGTACTTC. Amino acids: CASSPPWGGGETQYF.

The J gene is TRBJ2-7, the V gene TRBV18, with a possible D match to TRBD1 (5 bases). CDR1 is KGHSH, CDR2 LQKENI, per germline. V was cut by 4 bases and J by 2 bases, with 15 bases left in between. The CDR3 runs to 15 residues. CDR3 sequence reads: CASSLGHSIAYEQYF. The CDR3 region has the DNA TGTGCCAGCTCACTCGGACATTCCATAGCCTACGAGCAGTACTTC.

The V and J genes are TRBV19 and TRBJ2-7; possibly TRBD1 for D (6 bases). The germline CDR1 and CDR2 sequences are LNHDA and SQIVND (reference sequence). V was cut by 6 bases and J by 6 bases, with 27 bases left in between. The CDR3 covers 17 residues. The chain's CDR3 is CASSAPTPPGHFLEQYF. DNA of the CDR3: TGTGCCAGTAGCGCCCCAACTCCGCCGGGACATTTTCTCGAGCAGTACTTC. Drawing the rest from reference TRBV19 and TRBJ2-7, the complete variable domain is DGGITQSPKYLFRKEGQNVTLSCEQNLNHDAMYWYRQDPGQGLRLIYYSQIVNDFQKGDIAEGYSVSREKKESFPLTVTSAQKNPTAFYLCASSAPTPPGHFLEQYFGPGTRLTVT.

This rearrangement joins TRBV19 to TRBJ2-2, with D hard to call. The germline CDR1 and CDR2 sequences are LNHDA and SQIVND (reference sequence). V lost 3 bases and J 6 bases, leaving 11 bases between the germline ends. The CDR3 covers 14 residues. Written as DNA, the CDR3 is TGTGCCAGTAGTATTTGGCTGAAAGCCGGGGAGCTGTTTTTT. This codes for CASSIWLKAGELFF.

This clone was detected only a few times. The DNA for the CDR3 is TGTGCCAGCAGCTTGGAACTAGCTTTCAGCTACAATGAGCAGTTCTTC. It yields the protein CASSLELAFSYNEQFF. The chain is built from TRBV5-5 and TRBJ2-1; D may be TRBD2 (6 bases). Trimming stripped 0 bases from V and 3 bases from J, with 13 bases between. Germline values: CDR1 SGHKS, CDR2 YYEKEE (reference sequence). The CDR3 consists of 16 residues.

The chain employs TRBV20-1 and TRBJ2-3; D ambiguous. This CDR3 contains 11 residues. From germline, CDR1 is DFQATT and CDR2 SNEGSKA (reference sequence). Trimming took 5 bases from V and 6 from J, leaving 9 bases between them. CDR3 loop: CSAAPGDTQYF. CDR3 DNA: TGCAGTGCTGCGCCCGGGGATACGCAGTATTTT.

This chain connects TRBV6-2 or TRBV6-3 to TRBJ1-1; TRBD1 matches at 10 bases. The CDR3 has 13 residues. J was trimmed by 6 bases and V by 5 bases; bases with no gene match: 3. Per the germline V gene, CDR1 is MNHEY and CDR2 is SVGEGT. The CDR3: CASSTTGGPEAFF. The CDR3 DNA is TGTGCCAGCAGTACGACAGGGGGCCCTGAAGCTTTCTTT.

This chain uses TRBV6-2 or TRBV6-3 with TRBJ1-2; no reliable D call. Trimming took off 5 bases at V and 4 bases at J, with 20 bases between the two ends. The CDR3 consists of 16 residues. CDR1 and CDR2 from the germline V gene are MNHEY and SVGEGT. CDR3 nucleotides: TGTGCCAGCAGTCCCCCCCCGACGCCGCCTAGCTATGGCTACACCTTC. It yields the protein CASSPPPTPPSYGYTF.

This chain connects TRBV6-5 to TRBJ1-3; no definite D call. V was clipped by 8 bases and J by 4 bases, with 12 bases between them. This CDR3 spans 13 amino acids. Germline CDR1 and CDR2: MNHEY and SVGAGI. In nucleotides, the CDR3 is TGTGCCAGCCTAAGAGTTCCCGGAAACACCATATATTTT. Translating gives CASLRVPGNTIYF.

The chain couples TRBV10-2 to TRBJ1-6, with 7 bases identical to TRBD1. This CDR3 spans 15 amino acids. CDR1 and CDR2 (germline): WSHSY, SAAADI. V lost 0 bases, J lost 4 bases, and 0 bases stayed unmatched. The CDR3 spells CASSESTGYNSPLHF. Written as DNA, the CDR3 is TGCGCCAGCAGTGAGTCGACAGGGTATAATTCACCCCTCCACTTT.

The table lists this clone with a count of one. This rearrangement joins TRBV2 to TRBJ2-3; 8 positions match TRBD1. Germline CDR1 reads SNHLY; CDR2 reads FYNNEI. The junction had 11 bases not matched to a gene; V was cut back by 4 bases and J by 2 bases. The CDR3 sequence is 17 residues long. CDR3 loop: CASSVIRAGGNTDTQYF. In DNA, the CDR3 is TGTGCCAGCAGTGTCATTCGGGCAGGGGGCAACACAGATACGCAGTATTTT.

The rearrangement uses TRBV6-5 and TRBJ1-2; a weak D match, TRBD1 (5 bases). Germline loops: CDR1 MNHEY, CDR2 SVGAGI. The CDR3 is 11 residues long. The CDR3 spells CASGAGHGYTF. DNA of the CDR3: TGTGCAAGCGGGGCAGGGCATGGCTACACCTTC.

This chain connects TRBV6-1 to TRBJ1-3; no clear D. V gave up 2 bases and J gave up 0 bases, with 14 bases separating them. The CDR3 spans 17 residues. Germline V gives CDR1 MNHNS, CDR2 SASEGT. The CDR3 nucleotides read TGTGCCAGCAGTGAAACCCCCCGCGCTACCTCTGGAAACACCATATATTTT. Translation: CASSETPRATSGNTIYF.

The genes are TRBV9 and TRBJ1-2, with TRBD1 identical over 8 bases. V lost 4 bases to trimming and J lost 1 base; unmatched junction nucleotides: 9. The CDR3 loop spans 16 amino acids. Germline V gene lookup returns CDR1 SGDLS and CDR2 YYNGEE. The CDR3: CASSSGQGWDNYGYTF. The CDR3 region has the DNA TGTGCCAGCAGCTCTGGACAGGGTTGGGATAACTATGGCTACACCTTC.

The rearrangement uses TRBV11-2 and TRBJ2-7; TRBD1 matches 7 bases. CDR1 and CDR2 (germline): SGHAT, FQNNGV. V was clipped by 5 bases and J by 4 bases; unmatched bases: 8. The CDR3 extends over 14 amino acids. CDR3 sequence reads: CASSPRQGRYEQYF. The CDR3 bases are TGTGCCAGCAGCCCTCGACAGGGACGTTACGAGCAGTACTTC.

The chain combines TRBV11-2 with TRBJ2-7, with 15 bases that match TRBD2. The length of the CDR3 is 19 residues. From germline, CDR1 is SGHAT and CDR2 FQNNGV. J lost 4 bases, V lost 4 bases, and 14 bases had no gene match. In DNA form, the CDR3 reads TGTGCCAGCAGCTCAGGGAGGACTAGCGGGAGGGCAAGCGCGTACGAGCAGTACTTC. This encodes CASSSGRTSGRASAYEQYF.

V usage is TRBV3-1 (or the pseudogene TRBV3-2) and J usage is TRBJ2-5; tentatively, D is TRBD1 (7 bases). Trimming removed 4 bases from V and 5 bases from J, with 14 bases in between. Germline-derived CDR1 and CDR2 are LGHDT and YNNKEL (reference sequence). This CDR3 region has 14 residues. CDR3: CASSRQGGAETQYF. DNA of the CDR3: TGTGCCAGCAGCCGTCAGGGGGGTGCGGAGACCCAGTACTTC.

V gene TRBV27 combines with J gene TRBJ2-2; TRBD1 might be the D (5 bases). CDR1 is MNHEY and CDR2 is SMNVEV in the germline V gene (reference sequence). Between the trimmed V and J ends, which lost 7 bases and 8 bases, there was a span of 14 bases. This CDR3 contains 13 residues. The CDR3 coding sequence is TGTGCCAGCACTAAGGGGCCACTGGGGGAGCTGTTTTTT. Translating gives CASTKGPLGELFF.